This entry lists 14 T cell receptor beta chains sequenced from one sample in a study of T cell responses to AZD1222 COVID-19 vaccine. Profiled with immunoSEQ multiplex PCR; TCRdb holds only in-frame clones, not every one. In the table there are 75,000 to 90,000 clones, 85% to 95% of which are singletons. Sample: peripheral blood, taken 28 days after the second AZD1222 dose. These receptors originate from an adult who received the AZD1222 COVID-19 vaccine.

CDR3 DNA sequence: TGTGCCATCAGTGATACAGGGAATCAGTACTTC. Encoded protein: CAISDTGNQYF. The chain carries TRBV10-3 and TRBJ2-7; TRBD1 might be the D (6 bases). Germline CDR1 and CDR2: ENHRY and SYGVKD. CDR3 length: 11 amino acids. The ends were cut back, 3 bases at V and 10 bases at J, with 10 bases in the middle.

The chain links TRBV7-9 to TRBJ2-3; 7 positions agree with TRBD2. CDR1 is SEHNR and CDR2 is FQNEAQ in the germline V gene (reference sequence). The J segment lost 5 bases and the V segment lost 0 bases, leaving 11 bases of the junction unmatched. This CDR3 spans 17 amino acids. CDR3 nucleotides: TGTGCCAGCAGCTTAGCGCGACCGGGAGGTACCAAAGATACGCAGTATTTT. This codes for CASSLARPGGTKDTQYF.

The chain carries TRBV2 and TRBJ2-5; 9 nucleotides line up with TRBD2. The CDR3 consists of 20 residues. Germline V lookup: CDR1 SNHLY, CDR2 FYNNEI. J was trimmed by 2 bases and V by 3 bases; bases with no gene match: 19. As DNA, the CDR3 is TGTGCCAGCAGTGATATCGTCGGACTAGCGCCCGATTTCCTTCAAGAGACCCAGTACTTC. As protein: CASSDIVGLAPDFLQETQYF.

This clone showed up just once. The V gene is TRBV28, the J gene TRBJ1-2; 8 bases agree with TRBD1. Germline V gene sequence: CDR1 MDHEN, CDR2 SYDVKM. This CDR3 comprises 15 residues. The V and J ends lost 6 bases and 5 bases, in that order; junction bases with no gene match: 11. The CDR3 here is CASRNSEDRDYGYTF. CDR3 in DNA: TGTGCCAGCAGGAACAGCGAGGACAGGGATTATGGCTACACCTTC.

This clone appeared a few times. This rearrangement joins TRBV28 to TRBJ1-5, with 7 positions matching TRBD1. V shed 2 bases, J shed 4 bases, and the junction held 5 bases outside the gene matches. CDR3 length equals 15 residues. Germline CDR1 MDHEN, CDR2 SYDVKM. The CDR3 nucleotides are TGTGCCAGCAGTTTACTGGGGACAGCTAATCAGCCCCAGCATTTT. Its translation: CASSLLGTANQPQHF.

This rearrangement joins TRBV27 to TRBJ2-5; 13 positions agree with TRBD2. The CDR3 is 16 amino acids. Losses at the gene ends were 5 bases for V and 4 bases for J; bases not matched to a gene: 7. Germline assignment: CDR1 MNHEY and CDR2 SMNVEV (reference sequence). The CDR3 here is CASSPRTSGSGETQYF. The DNA of the CDR3 is TGTGCCAGCAGTCCGAGGACTAGCGGGAGTGGAGAGACCCAGTACTTC.

The CDR3 reads CASSRPLTRGDEQFF. The CDR3 DNA reads as TGTGCCAGCAGTCGACCTCTAACAAGGGGAGATGAGCAGTTCTTC. The chain uses TRBV28 and TRBJ2-1; either TRBD1 or TRBD2 may supply D (5 bases each). CDR1 is MDHEN, CDR2 SYDVKM, per germline. CDR3 size: 15 residues. The V end lost 5 bases, the J end lost 8 bases, and 19 bases lay between the germline ends.

The chain uses TRBV3-1 (or the pseudogene TRBV3-2) and TRBJ2-4; D is ambiguous. The CDR3 is 12 residues long. The germline CDR1 and CDR2 sequences are LGHDT and YNNKEL (reference sequence). The ends were cut back, 4 bases at V and 7 bases at J, with 8 bases in the middle. The CDR3 loop reads CASSPGVNIQYF. CDR3 bases: TGTGCCAGCAGCCCAGGAGTTAACATTCAGTACTTC.

The chain carries TRBV5-1 and TRBJ2-2; no clear D. This CDR3 contains 16 residues. Looked up from germline, CDR1 is SGHRS and CDR2 is YFSETQ. V was cut by 4 bases and J by 0 bases, with 13 bases left in between. Here the CDR3 reads CASSRIPGSNTGELFF. The CDR3 DNA is TGCGCCAGCAGCCGTATTCCCGGGTCGAACACCGGGGAGCTGTTTTTT.

The V call is TRBV7-3, the J call TRBJ2-2; 11 nucleotides match TRBD2. Germline values: CDR1 SGHTA, CDR2 FQGTGA. The CDR3 runs 16 residues. V was pared by 4 bases and J by 4 bases, with 5 bases of the junction left unmatched. The CDR3 sequence: CASSWGTSGSTGELFF. The DNA for the CDR3 is TGTGCCAGCAGCTGGGGGACTAGCGGATCCACCGGGGAGCTGTTTTTT.

The chain links TRBV7-3 to TRBJ1-2; 7 bases map to TRBD1. The V gene end was trimmed by 6 bases and the J gene end by 2 bases; junction bases not matched to a gene: 9. This CDR3 contains 15 residues. The germline V gene has CDR1 SGHTA and CDR2 FQGTGA. In DNA form, the CDR3 reads TGTGCCAGCAGGCCCGGGACAGCGGACAACTATGGCTACACCTTC. This translates into CASRPGTADNYGYTF. Full variable domain (remainder filled in from reference TRBV7-3 and TRBJ1-2): GAGVSQTPSNKVTEKGKYVELRCDPISGHTALYWYRQSLGQGPEFLIYFQGTGAADDSGLPNDRFFAVRPEGSVSTLKIQRTERGDSAVYLCASRPGTADNYGYTFGSGTRLTVV.

The chain joins TRBV27 to TRBJ1-1; no reliable D call. Germline V gene sequence: CDR1 MNHEY, CDR2 SMNVEV (reference sequence). Trimming shortened V by 2 bases and J by 5 bases, and 12 bases separated the two germline ends. This CDR3 is 14 amino acids long. CDR3 sequence: CASSLAGWKTEAFF. As DNA, the CDR3 is TGTGCCAGCAGTTTAGCCGGCTGGAAGACTGAAGCTTTCTTT.

The genes are TRBV27 and TRBJ1-5, with D maybe TRBD1 (6 bases). Germline V gene sequence: CDR1 MNHEY, CDR2 SMNVEV (reference sequence). This CDR3 has 13 amino acids. V was pared by 3 bases and J by 9 bases, with 12 bases between. CDR3: CASSLERGGPQHF. For the CDR3, the DNA is TGTGCCAGCAGTTTGGAGAGGGGGGGGCCCCAGCATTTT.

The chain combines TRBV30 with TRBJ1-6; D gene unclear. From germline, CDR1 is GTSNPN and CDR2 SVGIG (reference sequence). Trimming shortened V by 3 bases and J by 5 bases, and 14 bases separated the two germline ends. The CDR3 has 15 residues. In nucleotides, the CDR3 is TGTGCCTGGAGAGCCAGCCTTGGCGATAATTCACCCCTCCACTTT. It yields the protein CAWRASLGDNSPLHF.